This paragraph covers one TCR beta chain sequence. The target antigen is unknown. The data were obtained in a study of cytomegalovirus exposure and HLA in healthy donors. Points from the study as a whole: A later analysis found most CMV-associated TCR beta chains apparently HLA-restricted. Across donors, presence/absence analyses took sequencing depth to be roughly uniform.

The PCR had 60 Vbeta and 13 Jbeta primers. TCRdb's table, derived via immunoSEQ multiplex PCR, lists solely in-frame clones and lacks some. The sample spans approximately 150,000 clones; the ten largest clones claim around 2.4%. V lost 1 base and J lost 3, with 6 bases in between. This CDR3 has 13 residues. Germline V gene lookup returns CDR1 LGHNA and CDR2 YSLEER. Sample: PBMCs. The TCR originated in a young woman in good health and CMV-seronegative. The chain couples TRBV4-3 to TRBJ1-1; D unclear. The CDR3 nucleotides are TGCGCCAGCAGCCAAGCGCAGGACACTGAAGCTTTCTTT. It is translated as CASSQAQDTEAFF.